The 4 T cell receptor beta chains below were found in one sample sequenced in a study of cytomegalovirus exposure and HLA in healthy donors. Use of 60 Vbeta and 13 Jbeta primers characterized the PCR. Clones were read by immunoSEQ multiplex PCR, and TCRdb kept only the in-frame ones, dropping some. The sample holds about 59,000 clones, about 83% seen once. Material for sequencing was PBMCs. Receptors were obtained from a human donor in good health.

The gene calls are TRBV10-2 and TRBJ2-7; the D is unclear. The CDR3 contains 14 residues. V lost 2 bases, J lost 0 bases, and 8 bases lay in between. CDR1 and CDR2 from the germline V gene are WSHSY and SAAADI. As DNA, the CDR3 is TGCGCCAGCAGTGAGGGGCCGTACTCCTACGAGCAGTACTTC. Protein: CASSEGPYSYEQYF.

The rearrangement links TRBV5-1 to TRBJ2-3, with 10 bases lining up with TRBD2. This CDR3 region has 16 residues. Germline values: CDR1 SGHRS, CDR2 YFSETQ. The trim removed 2 bases at V and 9 bases at J, leaving 12 bases unmatched. The CDR3, as DNA: TGCGCCAGCAGCTTTGGAGCTAGCGGGGGCGCCGGGACGCAGTATTTT. It is translated as CASSFGASGGAGTQYF. Full variable domain (outside the CDR3, taken from reference TRBV5-1 and TRBJ2-3): KAGVTQTPRYLIKTRGQQVTLSCSPISGHRSVSWYQQTPGQGLQFLFEYFSETQRNKGNFPGRFSGRQFSNSRSEMNVSTLELGDSALYLCASSFGASGGAGTQYFGPGTRLTVL.

The genes are TRBV6-5 and TRBJ1-2; 7 bases agree with TRBD1. This CDR3 is 12 amino acids long. V lost 7 bases and J lost 7; bases outside the gene matches: 6. Per germline, CDR1 MNHEY and CDR2 SVGAGI. The CDR3 DNA follows: TGTGCCAGCACCGACAGGGCCGCTGGCTACACCTTC. Protein product: CASTDRAAGYTF.

In this sample, this clone turned up a few times. CDR3 in amino acids: CASLRGGRADTQYF. The CDR3 region has the DNA TGTGCCAGCCTGCGGGGGGGCCGGGCAGATACGCAGTATTTT. The J gene is TRBJ2-3, the V gene TRBV5-6, with TRBD2 matching over 9 bases. This CDR3 region has 14 residues. Per the germline V gene, CDR1 is SGHDT and CDR2 is YYEEEE. V lost 7 bases, J lost 4 bases, and 7 bases stayed unmatched. Based on the CDR3 plus reference TRBV5-6 and TRBJ2-3, the full variable domain is DAGVTQSPTHLIKTRGQQVTLRCSPKSGHDTVSWYQQALGQGPQFIFQYYEEEERQRGNFPDRFSGHQFPNYSSELNVNALLLGDSALYLCASLRGGRADTQYFGPGTRLTVL.